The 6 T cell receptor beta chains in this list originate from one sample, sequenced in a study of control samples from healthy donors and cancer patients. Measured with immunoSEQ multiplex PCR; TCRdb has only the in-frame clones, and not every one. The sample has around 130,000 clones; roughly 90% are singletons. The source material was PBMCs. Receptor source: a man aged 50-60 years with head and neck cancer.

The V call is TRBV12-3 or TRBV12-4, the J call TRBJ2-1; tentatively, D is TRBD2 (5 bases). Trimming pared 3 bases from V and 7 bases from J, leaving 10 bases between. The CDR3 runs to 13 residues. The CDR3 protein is CASSFPSINEQFF. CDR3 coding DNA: TGTGCCAGCAGTTTCCCTAGCATAAATGAGCAGTTCTTC.

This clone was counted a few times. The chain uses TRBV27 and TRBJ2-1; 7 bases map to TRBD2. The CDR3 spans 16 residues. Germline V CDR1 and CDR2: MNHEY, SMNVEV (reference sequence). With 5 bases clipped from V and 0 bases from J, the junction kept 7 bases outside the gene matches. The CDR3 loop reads CASSGDQRGSYNEQFF. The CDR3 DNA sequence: TGTGCCAGCAGTGGTGACCAGCGGGGCTCCTACAATGAGCAGTTCTTC.

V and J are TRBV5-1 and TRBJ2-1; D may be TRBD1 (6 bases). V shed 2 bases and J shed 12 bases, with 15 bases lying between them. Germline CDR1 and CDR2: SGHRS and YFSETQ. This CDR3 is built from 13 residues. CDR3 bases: TGCGCCAGCAGCTTACAGGGATGGCCAGGGCAGTTCTTC. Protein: CASSLQGWPGQFF.

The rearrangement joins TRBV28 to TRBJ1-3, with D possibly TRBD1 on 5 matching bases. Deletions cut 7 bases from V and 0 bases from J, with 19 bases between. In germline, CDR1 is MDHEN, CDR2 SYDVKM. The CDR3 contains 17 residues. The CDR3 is CASTLVGRVSSGNTIYF. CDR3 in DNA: TGTGCCAGCACCCTGGTCGGCAGGGTAAGCTCTGGAAACACCATATATTTT.

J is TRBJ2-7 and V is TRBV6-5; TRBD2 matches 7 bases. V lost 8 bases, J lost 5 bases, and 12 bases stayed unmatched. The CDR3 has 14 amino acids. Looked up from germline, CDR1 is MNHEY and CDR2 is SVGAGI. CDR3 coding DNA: TGTGCCAGCGGGAGGACTAGTGAAAAAGACGAGCAGTACTTC. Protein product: CASGRTSEKDEQYF.

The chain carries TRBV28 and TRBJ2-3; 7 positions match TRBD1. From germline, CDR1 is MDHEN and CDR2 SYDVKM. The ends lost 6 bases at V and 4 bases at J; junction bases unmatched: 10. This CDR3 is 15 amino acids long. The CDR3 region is CASRPADRAADTQYF. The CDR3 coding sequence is TGTGCCAGCAGGCCCGCAGACAGGGCAGCAGATACGCAGTATTTT.